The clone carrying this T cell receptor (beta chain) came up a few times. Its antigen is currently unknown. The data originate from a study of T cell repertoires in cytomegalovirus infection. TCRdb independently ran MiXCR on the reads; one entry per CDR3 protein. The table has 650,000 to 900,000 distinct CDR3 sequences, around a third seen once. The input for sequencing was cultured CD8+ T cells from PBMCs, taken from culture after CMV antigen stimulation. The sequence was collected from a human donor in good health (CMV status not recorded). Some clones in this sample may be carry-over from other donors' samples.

The CDR3 here is CASSYHPAGADGRIPNQPQHF. The DNA for the CDR3 is TGTGCCAGCAGTTACCATCCAGCGGGGGCCGACGGTAGGATACCCAATCAGCCCCAGCATTTT. The chain has TRBV6-2 or TRBV6-3 and TRBJ1-5, with a possible D match to TRBD1 (6 bases). The V end was cut by 2 bases, the J end by 3 bases, with 29 bases between. The CDR3 runs 21 residues. The germline gives CDR1 MNHEY, CDR2 SVGEGT.